Given below is one T cell receptor beta chain in context. The specificity of this receptor is unknown. There are no base qualities to consult, and no much larger clone falls within one base. To be included, a participant needed at least one PBMC sample from before ART initiation plus at least two post-ART samples. All participants with HIV were treated in the United States of America. Before DNA extraction, cryopreserved samples containing about 0.9-10 million PBMC were thawed and washed. At the time of the earliest PBMC sample, participants with HIV were aged between roughly 20 and 54 years. Each participant contributed PBMC samples from 1-4 timepoints before ART initiation and 2-8 timepoints after ART initiation, with a median of 7 samples. For every participant, serial HIV viral load, CD4+ T-cell count, ART history and demographic data were obtained. Genomic DNA was extracted from unsorted PBMC with a Qiagen kit on a QIAcube, with processing performed in batches of 12 samples.

This sample is drawn from a study of long-term antiretroviral therapy in people with HIV (dated by TCRdb to the early 2020s). Regarding the complete study: The earliest samples were collected about a decade before the 2015 WHO recommendation for immediate ART, when ART was typically delayed until CD4 counts fell. This retrospective serial study examined whether starting ART and sustained HIV suppression were associated with changes in the composition and diversity of the TRB repertoire in peripheral blood. From fewer than 35 adults with confirmed HIV infection, the cohort provided under 200 cryopreserved PBMC samples, gathered serially across a mean of around six years (range 1-12). Among the 25 to 35 participants with HIV, eleven were female. No cross-contamination during QIAcube processing was seen in test extractions of a monoclonal T-cell line run alongside roughly 35 polyclonal samples.

The immunoSEQ hsTCRB v3.0 assay was used at survey level resolution to sequence the TRB variable region. A depth of 40,000-50,000 T-cell genomes per sample was targeted for TRB sequencing. TRB libraries were pooled and sequenced on an Illumina MiSeq using a v3 150-cycle kit. The paper's processing steps were these. Repertoire analysis was performed in R inside a reproducible Nextflow workflow that covered QC, data transformation and analysis. Custom analyses were implemented in LymphoSeq2, an R package for AIRR-Seq data exploration. A handful of samples that produced fewer than 5000 total TRB sequences were removed, so 150 to 200 HIV repertoires were analyzed. Among the 180 to 200 retained HIV repertoires, roughly 60 were collected before ART initiation and roughly 130 were collected after ART initiation. Repertoires were downsampled to 5000 TRB nucleotide sequences, and summary statistics were averaged over 100 downsampling iterations. Only TRB sequences with CDR3 regions of at least seven amino acids were retained for analysis. Diversity was assessed using a clonality score derived from Shannon entropy and using the Gini coefficient. Repertoire networks linked the top 5000 CDR3 amino acid sequences whenever two sequences differed by an edit distance of one. For TRB CDR3 amino acid sequences, antigen specificity groups and MHC restriction were predicted with GLIPH2. CDR3 amino acid sequences were matched against VDJdb and McPAS-TCR to flag known CMV, EBV, HIV or tissue antigen associations. Pre-ART, post-ART and control groups were compared with Wilcoxon signed-rank tests and Holm-Bonferroni correction. The table comes from immuneACCESS by way of TCRdb, which keeps in-frame sequences with V and J called. Part of the clones is missing from these tables; in studies checked, under half for an unresolved V gene and the rest for unknown reasons. That table gives V, J and clone size, and the DNA gave D and trimming. The sample has roughly 15,000 clones on record, more than 65% of them singletons. Approximately 30% of the sample rests with the top ten.

General conclusions and limits of the study: Starting ART was linked to a significant rise in TRB diversity, yet even with long-term ART the diversity remained significantly lower than in transplant donor controls. The samples span the years 2004 to 2017, and the ART regimens used may be less effective than current regimens. Because pre-ART samples had limited cell numbers, unsorted PBMC were profiled rather than sorted CD4+ and CD8+ T cells. Compared with controls, HIV repertoires had narrower CDR3 length ranges, and the network structure pointed to an antigen-experienced repertoire that shifted only slightly toward naive after ART. Owing to limited PBMC availability, only the TCR beta chain was sequenced, without alpha chain pairing. No data were available on ART adherence, viral resistance or therapy changes, limiting inferences about post-ART repertoire changes. At every time point, the repertoire was dominated by expanded TRB clones first identified before ART initiation, although this dominance fluctuated and, in many PLHIV, declined after ART.

This TCR was recovered from a middle-aged man with HIV. The sample in question was unsorted PBMCs, obtained 3.1 years after starting antiretroviral therapy.

The DNA reads TGTGCCAGCAGCCTAATAGCGGGGGGAACCGGGGAGCTGTTTTTT. Its translation reads: CASSLIAGGTGELFF. The sequence links TRBV11-3 to TRBJ2-2, with 10 central nucleotides matching TRBD2. The CDR3 runs 15 residues from the cysteine to the phenylalanine. Left in the record is the CDR3 DNA by itself, 45 bases read in frame from the first base. From a lookup of the germline V gene, CDR1 and CDR2 are SGHNT and YENEEA. V trim: 5 bases; J trim: 5 bases; unmatched bases: 5.